Presented here are 16 T cell receptor beta chains from one specimen sequenced in a study of T cells in localized non-small cell lung cancer. The assay was immunoSEQ multiplex PCR, and TCRdb's table has in-frame clones only and misses some. Among more than 1,500 clones listed, roughly 20% were seen once. Sequenced material: normal lung tissue next to the tumor, taken before any cancer treatment. The receptors originated from a woman aged 40-69 years with stage I lung adenocarcinoma.

Sample share makes this clone medium-sized (0.01 to 0.1%). The V call is TRBV6-8, the J call TRBJ2-1, with D perhaps being TRBD1 or TRBD2 (5 bases each). The CDR3 runs to 15 residues. In germline, CDR1 is MNHGY, CDR2 SAAAGT. Trimming pared 6 bases from V and 6 bases from J, leaving 18 bases between. The CDR3 region is CASRGTARLSNEQFF. The CDR3 DNA sequence: TGTGCCAGCAGGGGGACCGCACGACTGAGCAATGAGCAGTTCTTC.

The chain carries TRBV29-1 and TRBJ2-2, with 7 bases fitting TRBD1. The V gene's germline CDR1 is SQVTM and CDR2 ANQGSEA. The V and J ends lost 6 bases and 2 bases, in that order; junction bases with no gene match: 6. The CDR3 covers 14 residues. The CDR3, as DNA: TGCAGCGTGGGGCGGACAGGAAACACCGGGGAGCTGTTTTTT. As protein: CSVGRTGNTGELFF.

This clone was picked up a small number of times. The chain couples TRBV7-6 to TRBJ2-3, with 7 positions matching TRBD2. CDR1 SGHVS and CDR2 FNYEAQ come from the germline V gene. V lost 3 bases, J lost 4 bases, and 4 bases stayed unmatched. The CDR3 runs 14 residues. CDR3: CASSFSGRADTQYF. The CDR3 bases are TGTGCCAGCAGCTTCTCAGGGAGGGCAGATACGCAGTATTTT.

The chain is built from TRBV30 and TRBJ2-7; D gene ambiguous. The CDR3 has 13 residues. V was shortened by 4 bases and J by 0 bases, with 10 bases between the two germline ends. Looked up from germline, CDR1 is GTSNPN and CDR2 is SVGIG (reference sequence). The CDR3 loop reads CAWNPLDSYEQYF. CDR3 coding DNA: TGTGCCTGGAATCCGCTTGACTCCTACGAGCAGTACTTC.

The chain joins TRBV28 to TRBJ2-7, with TRBD1 matching 8 bases. V trimming: 3 bases; J trimming: 4 bases; junction bases outside the gene matches: 8. The CDR3 runs to 15 residues. From germline, CDR1 is MDHEN and CDR2 SYDVKM. CDR3 sequence reads: CASSLSAGGFYEQYF. Written as DNA, the CDR3 is TGTGCCAGCAGTTTGTCGGCAGGGGGCTTTTACGAGCAGTACTTC.

Turning to this clone: One end of the junction fails to match germline, which may point to a read error. The chain couples TRBV6-8 to TRBJ2-4; possibly TRBD2 for D (5 bases). Germline CDR1 is MNHGY and CDR2 is SAAAGT. This CDR3 comprises 14 residues. CDR3 sequence reads: CASSYSGAQNIQYF. CDR3 sequence (DNA): TGTGCCAGCAGTTACTCGGGAGCCCAAAACATTCAGTACTTC.

This clone was detected once. The chain carries TRBV19 and TRBJ2-7, with 7 bases that match TRBD1. Germline values: CDR1 LNHDA, CDR2 SQIVND (reference sequence). V lost 10 bases and J lost 2; bases outside the gene matches: 11. This CDR3 region has 14 residues. CDR3 in DNA: TGTGCCACTCTCCGGACAGGTGGGACCTACGAGCAGTACTTC. It translates to CATLRTGGTYEQYF.

This clone was seen a few times. The rearrangement links TRBV9 to TRBJ1-1; D remains ambiguous. The V gene lost 4 bases and the J gene lost 1 base, with 11 bases spanning the gap. This CDR3 spans 14 amino acids. Germline CDR1 and CDR2: SGDLS and YYNGEE. CDR3 coding DNA: TGTGCCAGCAGCCCCGGACTGGAGAACACTGAAGCTTTCTTT. Encoded protein: CASSPGLENTEAFF.

This clone was seen a handful of times. V usage is TRBV9 and J usage is TRBJ1-5; 10 nucleotides align to TRBD1. With 5 bases clipped from V and 7 bases from J, the junction kept 9 bases outside the gene matches. This CDR3 is built from 15 residues. CDR1 and CDR2 from the germline V gene are SGDLS and YYNGEE. The CDR3 DNA sequence: TGTGCCAGCAGTGTAAGACAGGGGGCAAGGCAGCCCCAGCATTTT. It is translated as CASSVRQGARQPQHF.

The chain uses TRBV15 and TRBJ1-1; TRBD1 matches at 12 bases. Germline V gene lookup returns CDR1 LNHNV and CDR2 YYDKDF (reference sequence). The trim removed 4 bases at V and 5 bases at J, leaving 14 bases unmatched. This CDR3 region has 18 residues. Here the CDR3 reads CATSIPSRGTGGGTEAFF. The CDR3 region has the DNA TGTGCCACCAGCATCCCCTCGAGAGGGACAGGGGGCGGAACTGAAGCTTTCTTT.

This clone was picked up a small number of times. V gene TRBV29-1 combines with J gene TRBJ2-3; either TRBD1 or TRBD2 may fit D (6 bases each). Trimming stripped 8 bases from V and 0 bases from J, with 12 bases between. This CDR3 has 13 residues. Germline V gives CDR1 SQVTM, CDR2 ANQGSEA. CDR3 residues: CSFEGGSTDTQYF. In nucleotides, the CDR3 is TGCAGCTTCGAGGGGGGCAGCACAGATACGCAGTATTTT.

This chain uses TRBV14 with TRBJ2-5, with a tentative D call TRBD2 (6 bases). Germline CDR1 is SGHDN and CDR2 is FVKESK. V was clipped by 3 bases and J by 7 bases, with 24 bases between them. The CDR3 sequence is 17 residues long. Here the CDR3 DNA reads TGTGCCAGCAGCCAGGGGGTAAAGGCGGGGTCTCTTGGGACCCAGTACTTC. Its protein is CASSQGVKAGSLGTQYF.

V gene TRBV6-8 combines with J gene TRBJ2-3; TRBD2 aligns across 11 bases. Per germline, CDR1 MNHGY and CDR2 SAAAGT. The V segment lost 6 bases and the J segment 2 bases; nucleotides outside the gene matches: 7. The CDR3 is 16 residues long. CDR3 amino acids: CASSRPSGGNTDTQYF. The DNA for the CDR3 is TGTGCCAGCAGCAGGCCTAGCGGGGGGAACACAGATACGCAGTATTTT.

This rearrangement joins TRBV19 to TRBJ2-1, with D possibly being TRBD2 (6 bases). CDR1 and CDR2 from the germline V gene are LNHDA and SQIVND (reference sequence). The CDR3 runs 12 residues. Trimming took 1 base from V and 9 from J, leaving 7 bases between them. CDR3 sequence: CASSIVGGEQFF. The CDR3, as DNA: TGTGCCAGTAGTATAGTCGGGGGTGAGCAGTTCTTC.

Relative to its sample, this clone is medium-sized. V usage is TRBV30 and J usage is TRBJ1-1; D gene ambiguous. This CDR3 comprises 12 residues. Trimming took 2 bases from V and 5 from J, leaving 9 bases between them. The germline CDR1 and CDR2 sequences are GTSNPN and SVGIG (reference sequence). CDR3 loop: CAWSSKGTEAFF. DNA for the CDR3: TGTGCCTGGAGTAGTAAGGGAACTGAAGCTTTCTTT.

CDR3 coding DNA: TGCGCCAGCAGCTTGGACAGGGGCGGTTGGGGCACTGAAGCTTTCTTT. Translating it yields CASSLDRGGWGTEAFF. V is TRBV5-1 and J is TRBJ1-1, with 7 bases lining up with TRBD1. V dropped 0 bases and J dropped 4; count of bases not matched to a gene: 9. The CDR3 sequence is 16 residues long. The germline V gene has CDR1 SGHRS and CDR2 YFSETQ.